Listed below are T cell receptor beta chains from one sample, sequenced in a study of cytomegalovirus exposure and HLA in healthy donors. Assay used: immunoSEQ multiplex PCR; TCRdb lists only in-frame clones, some missing. The sample shows some 110,000 clones, 79% of them seen only once. The specimen sequenced was PBMCs. These receptors were taken from a young woman in good health and CMV-seropositive. Each CDR3 is given with its conserved first and last residue. The D gene is left open where the match is weak. The size field is filled for only some rows; it gives once, few, many or a size class.

j_call: TRBJ2-1; d_call: .; clone_size: .; v_call: TRBV2; cdr3_nt: TGTGCCAGCAGCGATACACGCCCGGTAGCATGGTACCAGTTCTTC; cdr3_aa: CASSDTRPVAWYQFF
j_call: TRBJ2-1; d_call: TRBD2; clone_size: few; v_call: TRBV5-1; cdr3_nt: TGCGCCAGCAGCAGGGGACTAGCGGGAGACAGCTCCTACAATGAGCAGTTCTTC; cdr3_aa: CASSRGLAGDSSYNEQFF
j_call: TRBJ2-7; d_call: TRBD2; clone_size: .; v_call: TRBV6-5; cdr3_nt: TGTGCCAGCAGTTACTCGAGGGGACTAGCGAGCGAGCAGTACTTC; cdr3_aa: CASSYSRGLASEQYF
j_call: TRBJ1-1; d_call: .; clone_size: once; v_call: TRBV27; cdr3_nt: TGTGCCAGCAGTCTACGTACCACCCTCACTGAAGCTTTCTTT; cdr3_aa: CASSLRTTLTEAFF
j_call: TRBJ1-2; d_call: .; clone_size: .; v_call: TRBV30; cdr3_nt: TGTGCCTGGAGTGGTAGTAGGGGAAGCTATGGCTACACCTTC; cdr3_aa: CAWSGSRGSYGYTF
j_call: TRBJ2-7; d_call: .; clone_size: .; v_call: TRBV1; cdr3_nt: TGCACCAGCAGCCAAAGAGCGGGAGGGCCCTACGAGCAGTACTTC; cdr3_aa: CTSSQRAGGPYEQYF
j_call: TRBJ2-2; d_call: TRBD2; clone_size: .; v_call: TRBV4-2; cdr3_nt: TGTGCCAGCAGCCAAGATCGGGGGGCCGGGGAGCTGTTTTTT; cdr3_aa: CASSQDRGAGELFF
j_call: TRBJ2-7; d_call: TRBD1; clone_size: .; v_call: TRBV11-3; cdr3_nt: TGTGCCAGCAGCTCATCACCGACAGGGAGCCACGAGCAGTACTTC; cdr3_aa: CASSSSPTGSHEQYF
j_call: TRBJ2-5; d_call: .; clone_size: .; v_call: TRBV9; cdr3_nt: TGTGCCAGCAGCGTAGATCAGGGTGGAGAGACCCAGTACTTC; cdr3_aa: CASSVDQGGETQYF
j_call: TRBJ2-5; d_call: TRBD2; clone_size: few; v_call: TRBV5-1; cdr3_nt: TGCGCCAGCACCGATAGCGGGACTCGTCTGGAGACCCAGTACTTC; cdr3_aa: CASTDSGTRLETQYF
j_call: TRBJ1-5; d_call: .; clone_size: .; v_call: TRBV6-1; cdr3_nt: TGTGCCAGCAGTGAAAGGGCGGGGGGGATAGGCAATCAGCCCCAGCATTTT; cdr3_aa: CASSERAGGIGNQPQHF